This entry lists 19 T cell receptor beta chains sequenced from one sample in a study of T cell responses to AZD1222 COVID-19 vaccine. Only in-frame clones appear in the TCRdb table, and some are missing; sequencing was by immunoSEQ multiplex PCR. The sample lists over 110,000 clones, 92% occurring once. This material consisted of peripheral blood, taken 28 days after the second AZD1222 dose. The receptors were sampled from an adult who received the AZD1222 COVID-19 vaccine.

This rearrangement joins TRBV11-2 to TRBJ1-2; 8 nucleotides line up with TRBD1. Unmatched junction bases numbered 14, after V lost 5 bases and J lost 9 bases. The CDR3 is made up of 15 amino acids. Germline V gene data show CDR1 as SGHAT and CDR2 as FQNNGV. CDR3 nucleotides: TGTGCCAGCAGCCGTAACACAGGGGGTGGGAAGAGCTACACCTTC. Protein product: CASSRNTGGGKSYTF. Combining the CDR3 with reference TRBV11-2 and TRBJ1-2 gives the whole variable domain EAGVAQSPRYKIIEKRQSVAFWCNPISGHATLYWYQQILGQGPKLLIQFQNNGVVDDSQLPKDRFSAERLKGVDSTLKIQPAKLEDSAVYLCASSRNTGGGKSYTFGSGTRLTVV.

The chain joins TRBV7-6 to TRBJ2-2; D remains unclear. V was shortened by 3 bases and J by 4 bases, with 9 bases between the two germline ends. Germline V CDR1 and CDR2: SGHVS, FNYEAQ. The CDR3 has 14 amino acids. The CDR3 loop is CASSFIAGTGELFF. Here the CDR3 DNA reads TGTGCCAGCAGCTTCATAGCTGGCACCGGGGAGCTGTTTTTT.

This clone was observed a single time. CDR3 sequence: CASSIDRVNYGYTF. The CDR3, as DNA: TGTGCCAGCTCCATTGACAGGGTTAACTATGGCTACACCTTC. The genes are TRBV18 and TRBJ1-2; 7 bases are shared with TRBD1. The germline V gene has CDR1 KGHSH and CDR2 LQKENI. This CDR3 region has 14 residues. J was trimmed by 1 base and V by 6 bases; bases with no gene match: 5.

This chain connects TRBV6-5 to TRBJ1-1, with D possibly being TRBD1 (6 bases). This CDR3 contains 15 residues. Trimming left V 5 bases short and J 5 bases short, with 18 bases between. Germline values: CDR1 MNHEY, CDR2 SVGAGI. In nucleotides, the CDR3 is TGTGCCAGCAGTCCCCGGACAGCGGCGGGGACTGAAGCTTTCTTT. Its translation is CASSPRTAAGTEAFF.

The CDR3 loop reads CASSRVRTEAFF. The CDR3 bases are TGTGCCAGTAGTAGGGTTCGGACTGAAGCTTTCTTT. The chain has TRBV19 and TRBJ1-1; D is unresolved. The CDR3 extends over 12 amino acids. The germline gives CDR1 LNHDA, CDR2 SQIVND (reference sequence). V gave up 4 bases and J gave up 5 bases, with 8 bases separating them.

The genes are TRBV27 and TRBJ1-1; tentatively, D is TRBD1 (5 bases). V dropped 1 base and J dropped 5 bases, with 17 bases sitting between them. Germline assignment: CDR1 MNHEY and CDR2 SMNVEV (reference sequence). This CDR3 is built from 16 residues. This chain's CDR3 is CASSLYAGRVWTEAFF. The CDR3 nucleotides read TGTGCCAGCAGTTTATATGCAGGGAGAGTTTGGACTGAAGCTTTCTTT.

This chain links TRBV24-1 with TRBJ1-2; unclear D gene. V lost 5 bases and J lost 0, with 18 bases in between. CDR3 length: 17 amino acids. Germline lookup yields CDR1 KGHDR and CDR2 SFDVKD. Here the CDR3 reads CATSVGVPGMSNYGYTF. The CDR3 DNA is TGTGCCACCAGTGTTGGGGTACCGGGTATGTCTAACTATGGCTACACCTTC.

This chain connects TRBV30 to TRBJ2-5; the D gene is possibly TRBD1 (6 bases). Trimming removed 4 bases from V and 4 bases from J, with 19 bases in between. In germline, CDR1 is GTSNPN, CDR2 SVGIG (reference sequence). This CDR3 is 15 amino acids long. The CDR3, as DNA: TGTGCCTGGAAGGTAGGGGGTTTGGGCGGAGAGACCCAGTACTTC. As protein: CAWKVGGLGGETQYF.

The chain carries TRBV27 and TRBJ1-1; TRBD1 matches at 9 bases. The CDR3 has 14 residues. Germline trimming cut 3 bases from V and 5 bases from J; bases unmatched to any gene: 4. Looked up from germline, CDR1 is MNHEY and CDR2 is SMNVEV (reference sequence). The CDR3 sequence: CASSLTGGWTEAFF. For the CDR3, the DNA is TGTGCCAGCAGTTTGACAGGGGGGTGGACTGAAGCTTTCTTT.

The chain uses TRBV7-2 and TRBJ1-2; D ambiguous. The germline gives CDR1 SGHTA, CDR2 FQGNSA. This CDR3 comprises 15 residues. V lost 0 bases and J lost 4, with 12 bases in between. The CDR3 coding sequence is TGTGCCAGCAGCTTAGCGGGGAATGACATCTATGGCTACACCTTC. Its translation is CASSLAGNDIYGYTF.

V gene TRBV27 combines with J gene TRBJ1-1, with a possible D match to TRBD1 (5 bases). Germline V gene sequence: CDR1 MNHEY, CDR2 SMNVEV (reference sequence). Trimming left V 6 bases short and J 10 bases short, with 24 bases between. This CDR3 has 15 amino acids. The DNA of the CDR3 is TGTGCCAGCAGCCCTAGGAGACAGAATGGAGAGGGAGCTTTCTTT. Its protein is CASSPRRQNGEGAFF.

The chain employs TRBV30 and TRBJ1-2; 11 bases agree with TRBD1. Per germline, CDR1 GTSNPN and CDR2 SVGIG (reference sequence). Trimming took 5 bases from V and 8 from J; bases not matched to a gene: 1. The CDR3 has 11 amino acids. Here the CDR3 reads CAWGQGAGYTF. CDR3 nucleotide sequence: TGTGCCTGGGGACAGGGGGCCGGCTACACCTTC.

The genes are TRBV19 and TRBJ1-2, with D hard to call. The CDR3 extends over 12 amino acids. The germline gives CDR1 LNHDA, CDR2 SQIVND (reference sequence). V gave up 3 bases and J gave up 3 bases, with 5 bases separating them. DNA for the CDR3: TGTGCCAGTAGTATCGGTGACTATGGCTACACCTTC. It codes for CASSIGDYGYTF.

The V call is TRBV5-1, the J call TRBJ1-1, with D possibly being TRBD1 (5 bases). CDR3 length: 14 amino acids. Trimming took off 1 base at V and 4 bases at J, with 11 bases between the two ends. CDR1 and CDR2 from the germline V gene are SGHRS and YFSETQ. DNA of the CDR3: TGCGCCAGCAGCTTGCCGTCAGGGAGCACTGAAGCTTTCTTT. As protein: CASSLPSGSTEAFF. Full variable domain (missing parts from reference TRBV5-1 and TRBJ1-1): KAGVTQTPRYLIKTRGQQVTLSCSPISGHRSVSWYQQTPGQGLQFLFEYFSETQRNKGNFPGRFSGRQFSNSRSEMNVSTLELGDSALYLCASSLPSGSTEAFFGQGTRLTVV.

The chain combines TRBV11-2 with TRBJ1-1; D remains ambiguous. The CDR3 has 14 residues. The germline V and J ends were trimmed by 4 bases and 5 bases, with 14 bases remaining between them. CDR1 SGHAT and CDR2 FQNNGV come from the germline V gene. The CDR3 loop reads CASSYSRGSTEAFF. DNA of the CDR3: TGTGCCAGCAGCTATTCCCGCGGGAGTACTGAAGCTTTCTTT.

The chain uses TRBV5-4 and TRBJ1-2; the D is unclear. Trimming removed 4 bases at V and 7 bases at J, with 11 bases between. The CDR3 runs to 12 residues. CDR1 is SGHNT, CDR2 YYREEE, per germline (reference sequence). The CDR3 protein is CASSTGRVGYTF. CDR3 nucleotides: TGTGCCAGCAGCACCGGACGGGTTGGCTACACCTTC.

The rearrangement uses TRBV5-6 and TRBJ1-5, with TRBD1 matching 8 bases. Germline CDR1 and CDR2: SGHDT and YYEEEE. The CDR3 covers 16 residues. Losses at the gene ends were 2 bases for V and 6 bases for J; bases not matched to a gene: 10. CDR3 coding DNA: TGTGCCAGCAGCTTCGGTGCGACAGGGGCTTTTCAGCCCCAGCATTTT. Amino acids: CASSFGATGAFQPQHF.

This clone was detected only once. The genes are TRBV19 and TRBJ1-2; 9 nucleotides align to TRBD1. Unmatched junction bases numbered 7, after V lost 3 bases and J lost 8 bases. Germline values: CDR1 LNHDA, CDR2 SQIVND (reference sequence). The CDR3 consists of 14 residues. CDR3 sequence: CASSIGGTGYGYTF. In DNA, the CDR3 is TGTGCCAGTAGTATCGGCGGGACAGGGTACGGCTACACCTTC.

V usage is TRBV5-1 and J usage is TRBJ1-2; maybe TRBD1 (6 bases). V lost 5 bases, J lost 6 bases, and 17 bases lay in between. CDR3 size: 14 residues. Germline values: CDR1 SGHRS, CDR2 YFSETQ. This CDR3 is CASSNHHGGDGYTF. CDR3 nucleotides: TGCGCCAGCAGTAACCACCACGGGGGCGATGGCTACACCTTC.